The next 3 T cell receptor beta chains were all read from a single sample in a study of T cells in Graves' hyperthyroidism and ophthalmopathy. Amplified TCR beta CDR3 regions came from RNA transcripts. TCR CDR3 underwent first-round RT-PCR with the HTBI primer set. One entry per CDR3 protein, called by TCRdb with MiXCR from the multiplex PCR reads. The sample contains around 480,000 distinct CDR3 sequences, roughly 14% of which appear only once. What was sequenced was blood. These receptor sequences come from a woman between 18 and 29 years old with Graves' hyperthyroidism.

This clonotype was seen ten or more times. V gene TRBV28 combines with J gene TRBJ2-7, with 9 bases matching TRBD2. Germline assignment: CDR1 MDHEN and CDR2 SYDVKM. This CDR3 region has 14 residues. V was clipped by 7 bases and J by 1 base; unmatched bases: 5. The CDR3 DNA reads as TGTGCCAGCACGGGACTAGCTCCATCCTACGAGCAGTACGTC. Its translation: CASTGLAPSYEQYV.

This clonotype was seen at least ten times. The CDR3 DNA is TGTGCCAGCAGTTTAGACTTTAGCACAGATACGCAGTATTTT. This sequence encodes CASSLDFSTDTQYF. The genes are TRBV27 and TRBJ2-3; the D is unclear. CDR3 length equals 14 residues. The germline V and J ends were trimmed by 2 bases and 0 bases, with 6 bases remaining between them. Germline lookup yields CDR1 MNHEY and CDR2 SMNVEV (reference sequence).

This clonotype has ten or more counts. The V and J genes are TRBV11-2 and TRBJ2-7; possibly TRBD1 or TRBD2 for D (5 bases each). Trimming removed 5 bases from V and 6 bases from J, with 14 bases in between. The CDR3 contains 13 residues. Germline V gene data show CDR1 as SGHAT and CDR2 as FQNNGV. DNA for the CDR3: TGTGCCAGCAGCCCCAGGGCGGGTGGCGAGCAGTACGTC. It specifies CASSPRAGGEQYV.